This is a list of T cell receptor beta chains from one sample in a study of cytomegalovirus exposure and HLA in healthy donors. Clones were read by immunoSEQ multiplex PCR, and TCRdb kept only the in-frame ones, dropping some. The table records around 140,000 clones, 70% of them present only once. Sequences were obtained from PBMCs. The receptors derive from a woman between 55 and 75 years old in good health and CMV-seropositive. Both conserved end residues are part of each CDR3. The D gene is left open where the match is weak. Clone size is shown for a subset of rows, as once, few, many or a class of expanded clone.

J gene,D gene,clone size,V gene,CDR3 DNA,CDR3 protein
TRBJ1-2,TRBD1,-,TRBV18,TGTGCCAGCTCACCAGGGGTAGACAGGGACAACTATGGCTACACCTTC,CASSPGVDRDNYGYTF
TRBJ2-1,-,-,TRBV5-1,TGCGCCAGCACTACTACCGCAGGGGACAATGAGCAGTTCTTC,CASTTTAGDNEQFF
TRBJ2-6,-,-,TRBV5-6,TGTGCCAGCAGCTTGGTGGGGCCCCCCTCTGGGGCCAACGTCCTGACTTTC,CASSLVGPPSGANVLTF
TRBJ2-5,-,-,TRBV11-3,TGTGCCAGCAGCTACCGGACAGATCAAGAGACCCAGTACTTC,CASSYRTDQETQYF
TRBJ2-3,-,-,TRBV19,TGTGCCAGTAGTACCTCTATGAACCCCACAGATACGCAGTATTTT,CASSTSMNPTDTQYF
TRBJ2-7,TRBD1,-,TRBV2,TGTGCCAGCGCCGCAGGGGGTAACTACGAGCAGTACTTC,CASAAGGNYEQYF
TRBJ1-2,-,-,TRBV6-5,TGTGCCAGCAGTTACTCGGGAGGGGGGAGTGGCTACACCTTC,CASSYSGGGSGYTF
TRBJ2-1,TRBD2,few,TRBV4-2,TGTGCCAGCAGCCGGAAGACTAGCGGAGAATACAATGAGCAGTTCTTC,CASSRKTSGEYNEQFF
TRBJ2-7,-,few,TRBV5-1,TGCGCCAGCAGCTTGGGTGCCTCCAGCTCCTACGAGCAGTACTTC,CASSLGASSSYEQYF
TRBJ2-7,-,-,TRBV5-1,TGCGCCAGCAGCTATACAGGGGGGGACGAGCAGTACTTC,CASSYTGGDEQYF
TRBJ1-2,-,-,TRBV9,TGTGCCAGCAGCGTAGCCGAGGGAGGGGTCGGCTACACCTTC,CASSVAEGGVGYTF
TRBJ1-5,-,-,TRBV6-1,TGTGCCAGCAGTGAAGTCAGGGCCGGCAATCAGCCCCAGCATTTT,CASSEVRAGNQPQHF
TRBJ2-3,-,few,TRBV28,TGTGCCAGCAGGGGGAGGGATACGCAGTATTTT,CASRGRDTQYF
TRBJ2-5,-,-,TRBV27,TGTGCCAGCAGTCACGGGACCGGAGGGGAGACCCAGTACTTC,CASSHGTGGETQYF
TRBJ2-2,-,-,TRBV1,TGCACCAGCAGCCAAGCCCCCGGGACTAGCGGGCGCGGTAAGGGAGAGCTGTTTTTT,CTSSQAPGTSGRGKGELFF
TRBJ1-1,-,-,TRBV9,TGTGCCAGCAGCGAAGAGGGGGAGGGATGGGAAAACACTGAAGCTTTCTTT,CASSEEGEGWENTEAFF
TRBJ2-6,TRBD1,-,TRBV19,TGTGCCAGTAGTGGGGACAGGGCGAGCTCTGGGGCCAACGTCCTGACTTTC,CASSGDRASSGANVLTF
TRBJ2-1,-,-,TRBV2,TGTGCCAGCAGAAAAGTACAGGGTGGAGCGCAGTTCTTC,CASRKVQGGAQFF
TRBJ2-2,TRBD1,-,TRBV29-1,TGCAGCGTTTGGGACAGGAACACCGGGGAGCTGTTTTTT,CSVWDRNTGELFF
TRBJ1-1,-,once,TRBV6-6,TGTGCCAGCAGTTACTCTAGGGGTTTGAACACTGAAGCTTTCTTT,CASSYSRGLNTEAFF
TRBJ1-5,-,-,TRBV4-2,TGTGCCAGCAGATCGTACCGGGATAGCAATCAGCCCCAGCATTTT,CASRSYRDSNQPQHF
TRBJ2-5,TRBD2,-,TRBV7-2,TGTGCCAGCAGTTTAAGCGGGAGTTGGCAAGAGACCCAGTACTTC,CASSLSGSWQETQYF
TRBJ2-1,TRBD2,-,TRBV6-1,TGTGCCAGCAGAGACTTAGCGGGAGGGATTAGTGAGCAGTTCTTC,CASRDLAGGISEQFF
TRBJ1-5,TRBD1,few,TRBV6-1,TGTGCCAGCAGCAAGGACAGGGGCGATCAGCCCCAGCATTTT,CASSKDRGDQPQHF
TRBJ2-1,-,-,TRBV27,TGTGCCAGCAGTTTATTGGCGCGGTACAATGAGCAGTTCTTC,CASSLLARYNEQFF
TRBJ2-7,TRBD2,-,TRBV7-9,TGTGCCAGCAGCATATGGGGGACGGGAGGCTACGAGCAGTACTTC,CASSIWGTGGYEQYF
TRBJ2-7,-,once,TRBV18,TGTGCCAGCTCACCACAACAAATCCGGGACTCCCTCTCCTACGAGCAGTACTTC,CASSPQQIRDSLSYEQYF
TRBJ1-5,TRBD1,-,TRBV19,TGTGCCAGTAGTGAAGACTACAGGGGTAGCAATCAGCCCCAGCATTTT,CASSEDYRGSNQPQHF
TRBJ2-1,TRBD2,-,TRBV11-2,TGTGCCAGCAGCTTAATCTCTAGCGGAAGTTACAATGAGCAGTTCTTC,CASSLISSGSYNEQFF
TRBJ1-2,-,-,TRBV12-5,TGTGCTAGTGGTTTGGGCTACGGCTACACCTTC,CASGLGYGYTF
TRBJ1-2,-,-,TRBV10-3,TGTGCCATCAGTGAGTCGAGGGCCAGTCATAACTATGGCTACACCTTC,CAISESRASHNYGYTF
TRBJ1-5,-,-,TRBV27,TGTGCCAGCAGTTCGGAGAGTGAGGGTACGGCCCAGCATTTT,CASSSESEGTAQHF
TRBJ1-5,-,-,TRBV28,TGTGCCAGCAGGCGGGGCAGTCCAGCGCCCCAGCATTTT,CASRRGSPAPQHF
TRBJ2-7,-,once,TRBV5-1,TGCGCCAGCAGTTTGTGGAGCGGTAGAACCCTCCACGAGCAGTACTTC,CASSLWSGRTLHEQYF
TRBJ2-3,-,-,TRBV30,TGTGCCTGGAGTGTAAGAGCGGAGGGCACAGATACGCAGTATTTT,CAWSVRAEGTDTQYF
TRBJ1-5,-,few,TRBV6-5,TGTGCCAGCAGTCGGGGTCCCAATCAGCCCCAGCATTTT,CASSRGPNQPQHF
TRBJ1-1,-,-,TRBV5-6,TGTGCCAGCAGCTCCACCGAACAGGGCTCGAGGACTGAAGCTTTCTTT,CASSSTEQGSRTEAFF
TRBJ2-3,TRBD2,-,TRBV29-1,TGCAGCGTAAGACTAGCCCAAGATACGCAGTATTTT,CSVRLAQDTQYF
TRBJ2-5,TRBD1,-,TRBV29-1,TGCAGTGCCGAGAGGGACAGGGGGGAGACCCAGTACTTC,CSAERDRGETQYF
TRBJ1-5,-,-,TRBV11-1,TGTGCCAGCAGGTGGACAGCTTACAATCAGCCCCAGCATTTT,CASRWTAYNQPQHF
TRBJ2-7,TRBD1,once,TRBV6-1,TGTGCCAGCAGTGAAAAGAGGACAGGGGGCTACGAGCAGTACTTC,CASSEKRTGGYEQYF
TRBJ1-6,-,-,TRBV27,TGTGCCAGCAGAATTGGGGAGGTTTCACCCCTCCACTTT,CASRIGEVSPLHF
TRBJ1-1,TRBD1,-,TRBV6-5,TGTGCCAGCAGTTACGTGGGACAGGGGCCGAACACTGAAGCTTTCTTT,CASSYVGQGPNTEAFF
TRBJ2-5,TRBD2,once,TRBV9,TGTGCCAGCAGCGTACTAGCGGGAGGGCAGGAGACCCAGTACTTC,CASSVLAGGQETQYF
TRBJ2-7,-,-,TRBV29-1,TGCAGCGTTTACTGGGGCGACGAGCAGTACTTC,CSVYWGDEQYF
TRBJ2-1,TRBD1,-,TRBV7-6,TGTGCCAGCAGCTTAGCGTTACCCGACAGGGTTCGAATCAATGAGCAGTTCTTC,CASSLALPDRVRINEQFF
TRBJ1-4,TRBD1,-,TRBV5-1,TGCGCCAGCAGCTTGGAGGGGGCCCCTAATGAAAAACTGTTTTTT,CASSLEGAPNEKLFF
TRBJ2-1,-,-,TRBV11-2,TGTGCCAGCAGCTTGGACAGGAGGGACAATGAGCAGTTCTTC,CASSLDRRDNEQFF
TRBJ2-7,-,once,TRBV4-1,TGCGCCAGCAGCCAAGATAAGAGGGAGGCCCTTGACGGGCAGTACTTC,CASSQDKREALDGQYF
TRBJ1-2,-,-,TRBV5-4,TGTGCCAGCAGCTTGGGTGGAGGGTCGTCTAACTATGGCTACACCTTC,CASSLGGGSSNYGYTF
TRBJ2-7,-,-,TRBV14,TGTGCCAGCAGCCAACCGAGCTACGAGCAGTACTTC,CASSQPSYEQYF